The next 14 T cell receptor beta chains were all read from a single sample in a study of somatic mutations in cytotoxic T cells in rheumatoid arthritis. Measured with immunoSEQ multiplex PCR; TCRdb has only the in-frame clones, and not every one. The table includes tens of thousands of clones, about 82% detected once. The specimen sequenced was CD8+ T cells sorted from blood. These receptor sequences come from a woman aged 50 to 60 in good health.

This chain connects TRBV6-1 to TRBJ1-2; tentatively, D is TRBD1 (5 bases). V dropped 1 base and J dropped 3 bases, with 15 bases sitting between them. This CDR3 is 16 amino acids long. CDR1 and CDR2 (germline): MNHNS, SASEGT. In DNA form, the CDR3 reads TGTGCCAGCAGTGAAGAGGCTGGGGCAGGTGACTATGGCTACACCTTC. Residues: CASSEEAGAGDYGYTF.

The chain joins TRBV7-8 to TRBJ2-2; 9 nucleotides align to TRBD2. The trim removed 0 bases at V and 3 bases at J, leaving 8 bases unmatched. The CDR3 totals 18 residues. Germline CDR1 is SGHVS and CDR2 is FQNEAQ. The CDR3 is CASSLAASGESHTGELFF. DNA of the CDR3: TGTGCCAGCAGCTTAGCCGCTAGCGGGGAATCCCACACCGGGGAGCTGTTTTTT. Full variable domain (missing parts from reference TRBV7-8 and TRBJ2-2): GAGVSQSPRYKVAKRGQDVALRCDPISGHVSLFWYQQALGQGPEFLTYFQNEAQLDKSGLPSDRFFAERPEGSVSTLKIQRTQQEDSAVYLCASSLAASGESHTGELFFGEGSRLTVL.

The chain carries TRBV6-5 and TRBJ2-2; the D is unclear. CDR3 size: 16 residues. Trimming stripped 2 bases from V and 0 bases from J, with 10 bases between. In germline, CDR1 is MNHEY, CDR2 SVGAGI. The CDR3 nucleotides are TGTGCCAGCAGTTACGACCGTAACGCGAACACCGGGGAGCTGTTTTTT. It specifies CASSYDRNANTGELFF.

This clone was recorded a few times. V usage is TRBV4-1 and J usage is TRBJ1-2; 8 bases are a match to TRBD1. CDR1 and CDR2 from the germline V gene are MGHRA and YSYEKL. V shed 4 bases, J shed 2 bases, and the junction held 9 bases outside the gene matches. The CDR3 is 16 residues long. As DNA, the CDR3 is TGCGCCAGCAGCCGGGGGGAGGACAGGGTCAACTATGGCTACACCTTC. Amino acid sequence: CASSRGEDRVNYGYTF.

This sequence joins TRBV4-1 and TRBJ1-1; 7 nucleotides align to TRBD1. The ends lost 1 base at V and 0 bases at J; junction bases unmatched: 8. CDR1 and CDR2 from the germline V gene are MGHRA and YSYEKL. There are 17 residues in the CDR3. DNA for the CDR3: TGCGCCAGCAGCCAAGGACCCCGAGGGGGCCTGAACACTGAAGCTTTCTTT. Amino acids: CASSQGPRGGLNTEAFF.

The gene calls are TRBV21-1 and TRBJ1-1; the table's D call, TRBD1, was not checked against the DNA. TRBV21-1 is described as a pseudogene. This CDR3 has 14 amino acids. In DNA form, the CDR3 reads TGTGCCAGCAGCTCCCACAGGGATACCACTGAAGCTTTCTTT. Translated: CASSSHRDTTEAFF.

The chain couples TRBV6-5 to TRBJ2-2; TRBD1 agrees at 10 bases. The germline CDR1 and CDR2 sequences are MNHEY and SVGAGI. The ends lost 0 bases at V and 8 bases at J; junction bases unmatched: 6. CDR3 length equals 16 residues. CDR3 bases: TGTGCCAGCAGTTACTCGACAGGGGGCGCTTCTGGGGAGCTGTTTTTT. Protein sequence: CASSYSTGGASGELFF.

The V call is TRBV7-8, the J call TRBJ2-1; 9 bases are a match to TRBD2. V lost 0 bases, J lost 0 bases, and 12 bases stayed unmatched. CDR3 length: 20 residues. Germline V lookup: CDR1 SGHVS, CDR2 FQNEAQ. The CDR3 nucleotides read TGTGCCAGCAGCTTAGCGGTAGCGGGGGACCCTGAATACTCCTACAATGAGCAGTTCTTC. Translated: CASSLAVAGDPEYSYNEQFF.

This clone was observed a single time. The V and J genes are TRBV7-2 and TRBJ2-7; weak D call: TRBD2 (6 bases). Per the germline V gene, CDR1 is SGHTA and CDR2 is FQGNSA. The CDR3 covers 15 residues. V shed 1 base and J shed 5 bases, with 15 bases lying between them. The CDR3 bases are TGTGCCAGCAGCTTAGGGGTGGTGGGGGAGGACGAGCAGTACGTC. Its protein product is CASSLGVVGEDEQYV.

Worth noting for this clone: Other DNA sequences in this sample translate to the same CDR3. J is TRBJ1-1 and V is TRBV6-1; D is undetermined. The CDR3 consists of 13 residues. The V and J ends lost 6 bases and 1 base respectively, with 9 bases between them. Germline CDR1 and CDR2: MNHNS and SASEGT. CDR3 loop: CASSEGENTEAFF. The CDR3 DNA is TGTGCCAGCAGCGAGGGTGAGAACACTGAAGCTTTCTTT.

V and J are TRBV19 and TRBJ2-2; 9 bases agree with TRBD2. The CDR3 length is 17 residues. In germline, CDR1 is LNHDA, CDR2 SQIVND (reference sequence). J gave up 5 bases and V 4 bases, and 11 bases lay outside the gene matches. The CDR3 nucleotides read TGTGCCAGTAGTACCCCCTTCGCGGGGGGGCGGACCGGGGAGCTGTTTTTT. Protein sequence: CASSTPFAGGRTGELFF.

The chain combines TRBV11-2 with TRBJ2-3; TRBD2 is a possible D gene (7 bases). Looked up from germline, CDR1 is SGHAT and CDR2 is FQNNGV. CDR3 length: 14 residues. V lost 5 bases and J 4 bases, leaving 13 bases between the germline ends. CDR3 loop: CASSRGAPPDTQYF. The CDR3 bases are TGTGCCAGCAGCCGGGGGGCCCCTCCAGATACGCAGTATTTT. The variable domain in full, completed from reference TRBV11-2 and TRBJ2-3, reads EAGVAQSPRYKIIEKRQSVAFWCNPISGHATLYWYQQILGQGPKLLIQFQNNGVVDDSQLPKDRFSAERLKGVDSTLKIQPAKLEDSAVYLCASSRGAPPDTQYFGPGTRLTVL.

The V call is TRBV27, the J call TRBJ2-5, with TRBD1 identical over 11 bases. CDR3 length: 14 amino acids. Germline CDR1 and CDR2: MNHEY and SMNVEV (reference sequence). Trimming removed 5 bases from V and 10 bases from J; junction bases left unmatched: 9. DNA for the CDR3: TGTGCCAGCAGTCTCCGGGACAGGGGGAGTAGCCAGTACTTC. This codes for CASSLRDRGSSQYF.

The chain carries TRBV10-1 and TRBJ2-7; perhaps TRBD2 as D (6 bases). V shed 2 bases and J shed 2 bases, with 13 bases lying between them. CDR1 WNHNN and CDR2 SYGVQD come from the germline V gene (reference sequence). This CDR3 has 15 amino acids. Written as DNA, the CDR3 is TGCGCCAGCAGTGAGCTTAGCGGAGGGCCCTACGAGCAGTACTTC. This codes for CASSELSGGPYEQYF.